The table lists the clone carrying this TCR beta chain with a few counts. Its target is not known. The conserved closing phenylalanine or tryptophan is absent in this CDR3, likely reflecting a read error. Because the CDR3's place on the DNA is in doubt, the DNA is left out and the CDR3 is given as listed by TCRdb. This sample was taken from a study of cytomegalovirus exposure and HLA in healthy donors. Amplification used 60 Vbeta primers and 13 Jbeta primers. TCRdb's table, derived via immunoSEQ multiplex PCR, lists solely in-frame clones and lacks some. Here the sample spans about 150,000 clones, 80% being singletons. Study outcomes and limitations: Links to common viral pathogens appeared, in a later analysis, for several of the most significant clusters. It was likely that a cluster of highly shared sequence variants was a sequencing artifact. TCR beta sequences reportedly predicted the HLA-A and HLA-B alleles of most subjects accurately.

The CDR3 is 12 residues long, ends included. Germline loops: CDR1 MNHNS, CDR2 SASEGT. V gene TRBV6-1 combines with J gene TRBJ1-1. The specimen sequenced was PBMCs. The sequence derives from a young man in good health and CMV-seropositive. CDR3 sequence reads: CASSEAVRSGIY.